This passage covers 21 T cell receptor beta chains from one sample sequenced in a study of regulatory T cells in long-lasting Graves disease. Arm-PCR of CDR3 regions and iRepertoire HTBI primers were the basis on which TCR beta libraries were built. TCRdb reanalysed the multiplex PCR reads using MiXCR and keeps one entry per CDR3 protein. The sample lists some 430,000 distinct CDR3 sequences, 20% to 25% occurring once. Time point given: persistent/refractory GD, antithyroid drugs over 5 years with positive TRAb. From PBMCs, RNA was extracted and then used to make the TCR library. Sequencing was performed on peripheral blood mononuclear cells (PBMCs), taken when the disease was refractory, from a patient treated with antithyroid drugs. The source of these receptors is a female donor with Graves disease.

The chain carries TRBV13 and TRBJ2-1; 8 nucleotides line up with TRBD1. Trimming at V came to 0 bases and at J to 6 bases, leaving 10 bases not matched to a gene. The CDR3 is made up of 17 amino acids. CDR1 is PRHDT and CDR2 is FYEKMQ in the germline V gene (reference sequence). This chain's CDR3 is CASSLGQGTGFSNEQFF. The DNA of the CDR3 is TGTGCCAGCAGCTTAGGGCAGGGGACAGGTTTCAGCAATGAGCAGTTCTTC.

This rearrangement joins TRBV28 to TRBJ2-7; a weak D match, TRBD2 (7 bases). The CDR3 has 15 residues. The germline gives CDR1 MDHEN, CDR2 SYDVKM. With 5 bases removed from V and 3 bases from J, the gap between germline ends came to 17 bases. CDR3 residues: CASSLGRGAGYEQYF. The CDR3 DNA reads as TGTGCCAGCAGTCTAGGTCGGGGGGCCGGCTACGAGCAGTACTTC. The whole variable domain, remainder taken from reference TRBV28 and TRBJ2-7, is DVKVTQSSRYLVKRTGEKVFLECVQDMDHENMFWYRQDPGLGLRLIYFSYDVKMKEKGDIPEGYSVSREKKERFSLILESASTNQTSMYLCASSLGRGAGYEQYFGPGTRLTVT.

This clonotype was recorded at least ten times. The CDR3 reads CASSLGGLLSTEAFF. In DNA, the CDR3 is TGTGCCAGCAGCTTAGGGGGTCTCTTAAGTACTGAAGCTTTCTTT. The rearrangement uses TRBV7-2 and TRBJ1-1, with unresolved D. Germline V gene data show CDR1 as SGHTA and CDR2 as FQGNSA. The V gene lost 1 base and the J gene lost 5 bases, with 14 bases spanning the gap. The CDR3 is 15 amino acids.

V usage is TRBV24-1 and J usage is TRBJ2-7; 12 nucleotides agree with TRBD2. The V gene end was trimmed by 4 bases and the J gene end by 0 bases; junction bases not matched to a gene: 6. CDR1 and CDR2 from the germline V gene are KGHDR and SFDVKD. The CDR3 consists of 17 residues. The CDR3 loop reads CATSEGTSGRYSYEQYF. As DNA, the CDR3 is TGTGCCACCAGTGAGGGGACTAGCGGGCGATACTCCTACGAGCAGTACTTC.

The rearrangement links TRBV6-2 or TRBV6-3 to TRBJ2-5, with D perhaps being TRBD1 or TRBD2 (6 bases each). CDR1 and CDR2 (germline): MNHEY, SVGEGT. Trimming pared 5 bases from V and 4 bases from J, leaving 20 bases between. The CDR3 contains 16 residues. The CDR3 loop reads CASSEVIGGHRETQYF. The CDR3 coding sequence is TGTGCCAGCAGTGAGGTCATCGGGGGCCATCGAGAGACCCAGTACTTC.

This clonotype was picked up many times. The chain recombines TRBV20-1 with TRBJ1-4, with TRBD1 identical over 7 bases. CDR1 is DFQATT, CDR2 SNEGSKA, per germline (reference sequence). V shed 6 bases, J shed 7 bases, and the junction held 11 bases outside the gene matches. The CDR3 extends over 14 amino acids. The CDR3 here is CSAEKGQLTEKLFF. CDR3 coding DNA: TGCAGTGCCGAGAAGGGACAGCTGACTGAAAAACTGTTTTTT.

The rearrangement links TRBV10-3 to TRBJ2-1, with 8 bases identical to TRBD2. From germline, CDR1 is ENHRY and CDR2 SYGVKD. V lost 2 bases, J lost 10 bases, and 4 bases stayed unmatched. This CDR3 has 13 amino acids. The CDR3 DNA follows: TGTGCCATCAGTGAGACGGGAGGGGCAGAGCAGTTCTTC. It encodes CAISETGGAEQFF.

This sequence joins TRBV6-1 and TRBJ1-2; a possible D gene is TRBD1 (6 bases). The V gene lost 7 bases and the J gene lost 2 bases, with 14 bases spanning the gap. The CDR3 is made up of 14 amino acids. The germline CDR1 and CDR2 sequences are MNHNS and SASEGT. The CDR3 DNA reads as TGTGCCAGCACCCTACAGGGATTAAACTATGGCTACACCTTC. This encodes CASTLQGLNYGYTF.

This chain uses TRBV6-9 with TRBJ1-3; no definite D call. Germline V gene data show CDR1 as MNHGY and CDR2 as SVAAGI. Trimming left V 3 bases short and J 0 bases short, with 12 bases between. CDR3 length: 16 amino acids. CDR3 in amino acids: CASSYSLGGSGNTIYF. The CDR3 DNA reads as TGTGCCAGCAGTTACAGCTTGGGCGGCTCTGGAAACACCATATATTTT.

This clonotype was counted ten times or more. V and J are TRBV6-1 and TRBJ2-5; TRBD2 matches at 7 bases. The length of the CDR3 is 14 residues. Germline CDR1 reads MNHNS; CDR2 reads SASEGT. J gave up 10 bases and V 8 bases, and 16 bases lay outside the gene matches. CDR3 coding DNA: TGTGCCAGCGGAATCGGGACTACCCAAGATAGCCAGTACTTC. Protein sequence: CASGIGTTQDSQYF.

This clonotype occurred many times. The rearrangement links TRBV20-1 to TRBJ1-2; TRBD1 is a possible D gene (6 bases). Germline loops: CDR1 DFQATT, CDR2 SNEGSKA (reference sequence). V was clipped by 6 bases and J by 8 bases, with 13 bases between them. The CDR3 is 11 amino acids. The CDR3 region is CSAPMGAGYTF. The CDR3, as DNA: TGCAGTGCCCCAATGGGGGCGGGCTACACCTTC.

The chain employs TRBV7-9 and TRBJ2-3; D is unclear. Germline CDR1 is SEHNR and CDR2 is FQNEAQ (reference sequence). Trimming pared 6 bases from V and 0 bases from J, leaving 16 bases between. The CDR3 is 16 amino acids. The CDR3 DNA follows: TGTGCCAGCAGTCCACCCGGGCCTACTAGCACAGATACGCAGTATTTT. Protein sequence: CASSPPGPTSTDTQYF. Drawing the rest from reference TRBV7-9 and TRBJ2-3, the complete variable domain is DTGVSQNPRHKITKRGQNVTFRCDPISEHNRLYWYRQTLGQGPEFLTYFQNEAQLEKSRLLSDRFSAERPKGSFSTLEIQRTEQGDSAMYLCASSPPGPTSTDTQYFGPGTRLTVL.

This clonotype was recorded many times. The chain combines TRBV29-1 with TRBJ2-5; 8 bases match TRBD2. Germline assignment: CDR1 SQVTM and CDR2 ANQGSEA. V shed 7 bases, J shed 4 bases, and the junction held 14 bases outside the gene matches. This CDR3 has 15 amino acids. The CDR3: CSARRGATYPETQYF. CDR3 in DNA: TGCAGCGCTCGGCGGGGGGCCACGTATCCAGAGACCCAGTACTTC.

A few counts support this clonotype. CDR3 nucleotides: TGTGCCAGCTCACCACCGGGTAGGGAGCGGTACGAGCAGTACTTC. It is translated as CASSPPGRERYEQYF. This rearrangement joins TRBV18 to TRBJ2-7; a possible D gene is TRBD2 (5 bases). Trimming took 0 bases from V and 4 from J, leaving 13 bases between them. Germline V gives CDR1 KGHSH, CDR2 LQKENI. The CDR3 spans 15 residues.

This clonotype was seen more than once but under ten times. The rearrangement uses TRBV20-1 and TRBJ2-7; D is perhaps TRBD2 (5 bases). Per the germline V gene, CDR1 is DFQATT and CDR2 is SNEGSKA (reference sequence). The CDR3 runs to 14 residues. V shed 0 bases and J shed 3 bases, with 12 bases lying between them. The CDR3 nucleotides read TGCAGTGCTAGAGATAGGCGCCGGGGCTACGAGCAGTACTTC. Translated: CSARDRRRGYEQYF.

This clonotype was counted ten times or more. The chain carries TRBV28 and TRBJ1-1; 9 bases match TRBD1. CDR3 length: 16 amino acids. J gave up 1 base and V 3 bases, and 6 bases lay outside the gene matches. In germline, CDR1 is MDHEN, CDR2 SYDVKM. The CDR3 loop is CASSFPGTGTNTEAFF. CDR3 sequence (DNA): TGTGCCAGCAGTTTCCCCGGGACAGGGACGAACACTGAAGCTTTCTTT.

V gene TRBV6-5 combines with J gene TRBJ2-7; perhaps TRBD2 as D (6 bases). The germline V gene has CDR1 MNHEY and CDR2 SVGAGI. V was pared by 2 bases and J by 2 bases, with 16 bases between. The CDR3 is 16 residues long. CDR3 sequence: CASSYPNRDSTYEQYF. The CDR3 DNA reads TGTGCCAGCAGTTACCCGAACCGGGACTCTACCTACGAGCAGTACTTC.

In its sample, this clonotype was seen many times. The rearrangement uses TRBV6-1 and TRBJ1-6; TRBD1 is a possible D gene (5 bases). V gave up 10 bases and J gave up 7 bases, with 11 bases separating them. Germline lookup yields CDR1 MNHNS and CDR2 SASEGT. This CDR3 has 12 amino acids. CDR3 in amino acids: CATRVLNSPLHF. As DNA, the CDR3 is TGTGCCACCAGGGTGTTGAATTCACCCCTCCACTTT.

The chain carries TRBV7-3 and TRBJ1-2; TRBD1 might be the D (5 bases). This CDR3 is 13 amino acids long. Germline V lookup: CDR1 SGHTA, CDR2 FQGTGA. V was shortened by 2 bases and J by 7 bases, with 11 bases between the two germline ends. CDR3 DNA sequence: TGTGCCAGCAGCTTACTCCCAGGGACTGGCTACACCTTC. Amino acid sequence: CASSLLPGTGYTF.

This clonotype was picked up many times. V gene TRBV12-3 or TRBV12-4 combines with J gene TRBJ2-7; TRBD1 might be the D (5 bases). This CDR3 spans 13 amino acids. Trimming pared 5 bases from V and 5 bases from J, leaving 13 bases between. CDR3 DNA sequence: TGTGCCAGCAGTCGACCAGGGTCCCACGAGCAGTACTTC. Its translation: CASSRPGSHEQYF.

There are many counts of this clonotype. This CDR3 is CSVPARTGGLNYGYTF. The CDR3 region has the DNA TGCAGCGTTCCAGCCCGGACAGGGGGCTTAAACTATGGCTACACCTTC. The chain is built from TRBV29-1 and TRBJ1-2, with 11 bases identical to TRBD1. V lost 5 bases, J lost 2 bases, and 10 bases stayed unmatched. Germline CDR1 SQVTM, CDR2 ANQGSEA. This CDR3 comprises 16 residues.